The sequence of this T cell receptor (beta chain) was determined in a study of cytomegalovirus exposure and HLA in healthy donors (dated by TCRdb to 2015 to 2018). About the investigation overall: A later analysis indicated that the 95 to 150 validation repertoires were generated on the platform also employed for the 700 or so repertoires of the first cohort. The aim of the study was to test whether cataloging public T cell receptors could identify signatures of past pathogen exposure. In addition to the first cohort of roughly 670 subjects, a separate validation cohort of about 120 different subjects was used. To predict cytomegalovirus infection status, the study brought together high-throughput TCR immunosequencing, statistical association of individual TCRs with disease status, and machine learning.

Separate from the approximately 730-subject first cohort, the validation cohort of about 110 subjects was the group to which the donors belonged. Details on this clone: The clone's antigen remains unknown. One base away there is no much larger clone; base qualities are not given.

The library was made by the immunoSEQ multiplex PCR assay. Per the authors' processing: A statistical classification framework was developed to diagnose cytomegalovirus status using the catalog of TCR beta chain sequences. This is the immuneACCESS table as TCRdb keeps it, with only in-frame sequences that have V and J called. A part of the clones is gone; compared with another copy, unresolved V genes explain less than half, and the rest is unexplained. The V and J calls and clone size come from that table; D and trimming were worked out from the DNA. Here the sample has about 82,000 clones; 85% to 95% occur a single time. 0.65% to 0.7% of the sample belongs to the ten largest clones. Findings and caveats that apply to the study as a whole: The authors suggested that the approach could potentially be generalized to other disease states and immunological phenotypes. The study listed approximately 150 TCR beta chains as associated with cytomegalovirus. Most TCR sequences were seen in very few donors, while some public TCRs were found in many individuals. A few of the identified cytomegalovirus-associated TCR beta chains were confirmed in vitro to be specific for cytomegalovirus antigens. In a later analysis, TCRs clustered in the first cohort were found to also tend to co-occur in the roughly 120 validation repertoires, with about 94% of cluster scores above 0. A later analysis had no HLA typing for the validation cohort, so co-occurrence there was scored across all 130 or so repertoires. Cytomegalovirus status was reported to be diagnosed by the classifier with high specificity and sensitivity in both the original and validation cohorts.

The CDR3 holds 14 amino acids from the cysteine to the phenylalanine. The DNA shown is the 42-base CDR3, in frame from base 1. The germline V gene gives CDR1 as SQVTM and CDR2 as ANQGSEA. Trimming removed 3 bases from V and 1 base from J, leaving 10 bases between the germline ends. This sequence originates from a young man in good health and CMV-seronegative. The source material was PBMCs. The chain is assembled from TRBV29-1 and TRBJ1-3, and TRBD1 may be the D gene, going by 5 matching bases. CDR3 sequence: CSVDSRGSGNTIYF. The bases read TGCAGCGTTGATAGTCGGGGGTCTGGAAACACCATATATTTT.